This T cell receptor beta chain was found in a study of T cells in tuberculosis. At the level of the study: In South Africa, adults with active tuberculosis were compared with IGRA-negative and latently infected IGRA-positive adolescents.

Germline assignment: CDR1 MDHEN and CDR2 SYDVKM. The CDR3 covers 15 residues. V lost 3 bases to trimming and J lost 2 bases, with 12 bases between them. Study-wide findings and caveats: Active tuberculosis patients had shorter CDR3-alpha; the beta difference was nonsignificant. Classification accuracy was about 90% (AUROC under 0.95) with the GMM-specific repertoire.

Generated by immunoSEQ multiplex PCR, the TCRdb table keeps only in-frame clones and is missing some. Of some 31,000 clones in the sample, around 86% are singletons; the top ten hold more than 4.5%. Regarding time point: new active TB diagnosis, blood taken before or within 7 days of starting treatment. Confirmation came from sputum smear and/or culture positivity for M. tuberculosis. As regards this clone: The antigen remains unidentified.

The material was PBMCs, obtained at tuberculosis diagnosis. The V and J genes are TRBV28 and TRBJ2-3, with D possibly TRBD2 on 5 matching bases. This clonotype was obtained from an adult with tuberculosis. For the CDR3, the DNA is TGTGCCAGCAGTTTTGCGGTCGGGAACACAGATACGCAGTATTTT. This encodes CASSFAVGNTDTQYF.